A single count supports the clone carrying this TCR beta chain. The data were taken from a study of blood T cell repertoires in COVID-19. For the study at large: COVID-19 samples from acute and convalescent phases originated in the United States, Italy and Spain. The cDNA or gDNA used as material had been derived from T cells, B-cell-depleted T cells, or PBMCs.

Generated by immunoSEQ multiplex PCR, the TCRdb table keeps only in-frame clones and is missing some. The sample holds 180,000 or so clones, around 76% seen once. CDR3 length: 15 residues. V lost 2 bases and J 2 bases, leaving 12 bases between the germline ends. CDR1 SGHNT and CDR2 YYREEE come from the germline V gene (reference sequence). The material sequenced was peripheral blood. This chain links TRBV5-4 with TRBJ2-3; D is perhaps TRBD2 (6 bases). The source of this sequence is a woman between 45 and 65 years old with active or convalescent COVID-19. The CDR3 coding sequence is TGTGCCAGCAGCTTAGGAGGGACCGTCACAGATACGCAGTATTTT. This sequence encodes CASSLGGTVTDTQYF.